This TCR beta chain was captured by sequencing in a study of T cells after yellow fever vaccination. General study findings and limits: Abundant bulk-population clonotypes could contaminate the FACS-sorted repertoires. A small share of clonotypes appeared in both CD4 and CD8 compartments.

Comment on this clonotype: Its antigen is still unknown.

TCRdb processed the 5' RACE reads anew with MiXCR; each CDR3 protein has one entry. The sample carries 300,000 to 400,000 distinct CDR3 sequences, 8.7% recorded once. V dropped 6 bases and J dropped 0 bases, with 11 bases sitting between them. The CDR3 consists of 13 residues. Per the germline V gene, CDR1 is DFQATT and CDR2 is SNEGSKA (reference sequence). The chain couples TRBV20-1 to TRBJ2-5, with D possibly called TRBD1 or TRBD2 (5 bases each). The sequence was obtained from a man aged 18 to 30 who received the YFV17D yellow fever vaccine. Sequencing used PBMCs, obtained on the day of the first yellow fever vaccination. In DNA form, the CDR3 reads TGCAGTGCCCCGGGACGGGACCAAGAGACCCAGTACTTC. Translation gives CSAPGRDQETQYF.